This is a list of T cell receptor beta chains from one sample in a study of blood T cell repertoires in COVID-19. Sequencing was performed with immunoSEQ multiplex PCR; in TCRdb, only in-frame clones are kept and a portion is missing. Of around 74,000 clones in the sample, roughly 89% are singletons; the top ten hold 4% to 5.5%. The sample was peripheral blood. Every receptor here comes from a man between 45 and 60 years old with active COVID-19. Both conserved end residues are part of each CDR3. The order of the fields is V gene, clone size, D gene, J gene, CDR3 DNA, CDR3 protein. A D gene is named only where the DNA matches it firmly. Expanded clones are given a class, and other clones once, few, many or no size at all.

V: TRBV9; size: NA; D: NA; J: TRBJ1-3; DNA: TGTGCCAGCAGCGTAGGGGGCGTTGGAAACACCATATATTTT; CDR3: CASSVGGVGNTIYF
V: TRBV28; size: NA; D: NA; J: TRBJ1-1; DNA: TGTGCCAGCAGTTTTGGGGGGGCGATCACTGAAGCTTTCTTT; CDR3: CASSFGGAITEAFF
V: TRBV7-9; size: NA; D: NA; J: TRBJ2-5; DNA: TGTGCCAGCAGCTTAGTGGCTACCCGGGAAGAGACCCAGTACTTC; CDR3: CASSLVATREETQYF
V: TRBV12-3/TRBV12-4; size: NA; D: TRBD2; J: TRBJ2-1; DNA: TGTGCGGGAGGGTCCTACAATGAGCAGTTCTTC; CDR3: CAGGSYNEQFF
V: TRBV27; size: NA; D: TRBD2; J: TRBJ2-5; DNA: TGTGCCAGCAGGTCCGGGGGGTCCCAAGAGACCCAGTACTTC; CDR3: CASRSGGSQETQYF
V: TRBV7-9; size: NA; D: TRBD1; J: TRBJ1-2; DNA: TGTGCCAGCAGCTTATCGGTTTACCTGGACAGGGTCGGAAGCTATGGCTACACCTTC; CDR3: CASSLSVYLDRVGSYGYTF
V: TRBV12-3/TRBV12-4; size: NA; D: TRBD1; J: TRBJ1-2; DNA: TGTGCCAGCACCCAGGGACAGGGCGGTGGCTACACCTTC; CDR3: CASTQGQGGGYTF
V: TRBV6-5; size: once; D: TRBD1; J: TRBJ2-7; DNA: TGTGCCAGCAGTCCCGGACAGGGCAAGCAGTACTTC; CDR3: CASSPGQGKQYF
V: TRBV5-8; size: NA; D: NA; J: TRBJ1-2; DNA: TGTGCCAGCAGCTGGACTGGATATGGCTACACCTTC; CDR3: CASSWTGYGYTF
V: TRBV18; size: NA; D: NA; J: TRBJ2-7; DNA: TGTGCCAGCTCAGCACGCCTTGACAGTTTCCACGAGCAGTACTTC; CDR3: CASSARLDSFHEQYF
V: TRBV28; size: NA; D: NA; J: TRBJ1-5; DNA: TGTGCCAGCAGTTTAGAAGGGGCGGTGTGGCAGCCCCAGCATTTT; CDR3: CASSLEGAVWQPQHF
V: TRBV7-2; size: NA; D: NA; J: TRBJ2-3; DNA: TGTGCCAGCAGCCCCAGGGGGGTGGGATCTGATACGCAGTATTTT; CDR3: CASSPRGVGSDTQYF
V: TRBV5-6; size: once; D: TRBD1; J: TRBJ1-2; DNA: TGTGCCAGCAGCTTGGCACAGGGGTATTATGGCTACACCTTC; CDR3: CASSLAQGYYGYTF
V: TRBV18; size: NA; D: NA; J: TRBJ1-2; DNA: TGTGCCAGCTCACGGGGAGACTATGGCTACACCTTC; CDR3: CASSRGDYGYTF
V: TRBV28; size: NA; D: NA; J: TRBJ2-7; DNA: TGTGCCAGCAAACGGGACACAAGCTCCTACGAGCAGTACTTC; CDR3: CASKRDTSSYEQYF
V: TRBV12-2; size: NA; D: NA; J: TRBJ2-7; DNA: TGTGCAAGTCGCTTAGGAGCCCGGAACGGACTAGCGGGGGGTTTCTACGAGCAGTACTTC; CDR3: CASRLGARNGLAGGFYEQYF
V: TRBV27; size: NA; D: TRBD1; J: TRBJ2-5; DNA: TGTGCCAGCAGCCCCTCAGGGGGACCTTTGGGGACCCAGTACTTC; CDR3: CASSPSGGPLGTQYF
V: TRBV7-2; size: NA; D: NA; J: TRBJ1-1; DNA: TGTGCCAGCAGGGTCGGGTCGAACACTGAAGCTTTCTTT; CDR3: CASRVGSNTEAFF
V: TRBV27; size: NA; D: NA; J: TRBJ1-2; DNA: TGTGCCAGCAGTACCAGTTCTAACTATGGCTACACCTTC; CDR3: CASSTSSNYGYTF
V: TRBV29-1; size: NA; D: TRBD1; J: TRBJ2-3; DNA: TGCAGCGTTGAGACAGGGCGGGTGACAGATACGCAGTATTTT; CDR3: CSVETGRVTDTQYF
V: TRBV19; size: NA; D: NA; J: TRBJ1-4; DNA: TGTGCCAGTAGTATTGGAGGGAGAAGTGAAAAACTGTTTTTT; CDR3: CASSIGGRSEKLFF
V: TRBV7-9; size: NA; D: NA; J: TRBJ1-1; DNA: TGTGCCAGCAGTCCGCCCCCAAGGGGCACTGAAGCTTTCTTT; CDR3: CASSPPPRGTEAFF
V: TRBV20-1; size: NA; D: NA; J: TRBJ1-2; DNA: TGCAGTGCGGGTGGGGGGGATGGCTACACCTTC; CDR3: CSAGGGDGYTF
V: TRBV28; size: NA; D: TRBD1; J: TRBJ1-2; DNA: TGTGCCAGCAGGGGACAGGGTGGCGGCTACACCTTC; CDR3: CASRGQGGGYTF
V: TRBV5-5; size: few; D: NA; J: TRBJ1-2; DNA: TGTGCCAGCAGCTCCCATGGGGGGGACTATGGCTACACCTTC; CDR3: CASSSHGGDYGYTF
V: TRBV27; size: NA; D: NA; J: TRBJ1-4; DNA: TGTGCCAGCAGTTTATCGGACGGGCGGGGTGAAAAACTGTTTTTT; CDR3: CASSLSDGRGEKLFF
V: TRBV7-8; size: NA; D: NA; J: TRBJ1-1; DNA: TGTGCCAGCAGCCTTGGGGGGGACTTTTACACTGAAGCTTTCTTT; CDR3: CASSLGGDFYTEAFF
V: TRBV7-2; size: NA; D: TRBD1; J: TRBJ1-5; DNA: TGTGCCAGCAGTCGACAGGGAGGAAGGCAGCCCCAGCATTTT; CDR3: CASSRQGGRQPQHF
V: TRBV5-1; size: NA; D: TRBD2; J: TRBJ2-3; DNA: TGCGCCAGCAGCTTACAGCGGGGCGGCTCCATAGATACGCAGTATTTT; CDR3: CASSLQRGGSIDTQYF
V: TRBV7-2; size: NA; D: NA; J: TRBJ2-7; DNA: TGTGCCAGCAGCCCCGGTGTAGGGGGCTACGAGCAGTACTTC; CDR3: CASSPGVGGYEQYF
V: TRBV9; size: NA; D: NA; J: TRBJ2-1; DNA: TGTGCCAGCAGCGTTACTCCCTCCTACAATGAGCAGTTCTTC; CDR3: CASSVTPSYNEQFF
V: TRBV5-1; size: NA; D: TRBD2; J: TRBJ2-7; DNA: TGCGCCAGCAGCTTACGTCTAGCGGGAGTCCACGAGCAGTACTTC; CDR3: CASSLRLAGVHEQYF
V: TRBV28; size: NA; D: TRBD2; J: TRBJ2-7; DNA: TGTGCCAGCAGCGCCTCTAGCGGGAACTACGAGCAGTACTTC; CDR3: CASSASSGNYEQYF
V: TRBV19; size: NA; D: NA; J: TRBJ1-5; DNA: TGTGCCAGTAGTGTTACAGCATTCCAACAGCCCCAGCATTTT; CDR3: CASSVTAFQQPQHF
V: TRBV19; size: NA; D: TRBD1; J: TRBJ1-2; DNA: TGTGCCAGTCTAGGTCGTGCCGGGACAGGGAACTATGGCTACACCTTC; CDR3: CASLGRAGTGNYGYTF
V: TRBV10-3; size: few; D: NA; J: TRBJ2-3; DNA: TGTGCCATCAGTTGGGGGACTAGCACAGATACGCAGTATTTT; CDR3: CAISWGTSTDTQYF
V: TRBV28; size: NA; D: NA; J: TRBJ1-5; DNA: TGTGCCAGCAGTTTGTTAAATCAGCCCCAGCATTTT; CDR3: CASSLLNQPQHF
V: TRBV7-2; size: NA; D: TRBD1; J: TRBJ1-5; DNA: TGTGCCAGCAGCTTAATGACAGGGGGCAATCAGCCCCAGCATTTT; CDR3: CASSLMTGGNQPQHF
V: TRBV19; size: NA; D: TRBD1; J: TRBJ1-1; DNA: TGTGCCAGTAGTATCGAGGTTGTCTGGGACAGGGAGGGAGCTTTCTTT; CDR3: CASSIEVVWDREGAFF
V: TRBV27; size: NA; D: NA; J: TRBJ2-7; DNA: TGTGCCAGCAGTTTATCTCGGGTAAGGTACGAGCAGTACTTC; CDR3: CASSLSRVRYEQYF
V: TRBV5-1; size: NA; D: TRBD2; J: TRBJ2-7; DNA: TGCGCCAGCAGTATGCTAGCGGGAGGAATCTACGAGCAGTACTTC; CDR3: CASSMLAGGIYEQYF
V: TRBV10-1; size: NA; D: TRBD1; J: TRBJ2-1; DNA: TGCGCCAGCAGTGGGACAGGGGTCACCTACAATGAGCAGTTCTTC; CDR3: CASSGTGVTYNEQFF
V: TRBV12-3/TRBV12-4; size: NA; D: NA; J: TRBJ1-2; DNA: TGTGCCAGCTGGGTTGGGGGCGCGAGCGGCTACACCTTC; CDR3: CASWVGGASGYTF
V: TRBV18; size: NA; D: NA; J: TRBJ2-2; DNA: TGTGCCAGCTCACGGGGCGCCGGGGAGCTGTTTTTT; CDR3: CASSRGAGELFF
V: TRBV30; size: NA; D: TRBD1; J: TRBJ1-6; DNA: TGTGCCTGGAGCGGACAGGGGGCAAATTCACCCCTCCACTTT; CDR3: CAWSGQGANSPLHF
V: TRBV6-5; size: NA; D: TRBD1; J: TRBJ1-6; DNA: TGTGCCAGCCAAGACAGGGGGCACCGTATCGGACCCCTCCACTTT; CDR3: CASQDRGHRIGPLHF
V: TRBV5-6; size: NA; D: NA; J: TRBJ2-1; DNA: TGTGCCAGCAGCTTGGATCTGCTAGCTGAGCAGTTCTTC; CDR3: CASSLDLLAEQFF
V: TRBV19; size: NA; D: NA; J: TRBJ1-5; DNA: TGTGCCAGTAGTATCTGGGGGGGGGATAGCAATCAGCCCCAGCATTTT; CDR3: CASSIWGGDSNQPQHF
V: TRBV28; size: NA; D: NA; J: TRBJ1-1; DNA: TGTGCCAGCAGCCCGGGACTGGGAAACACTGAAGCTTTCTTT; CDR3: CASSPGLGNTEAFF
V: TRBV5-6; size: NA; D: TRBD1; J: TRBJ1-6; DNA: TGTGCCAGCAGCTTTGGGACAGGGGGCTTTTCACCCCTCCACTTT; CDR3: CASSFGTGGFSPLHF
V: TRBV7-9; size: NA; D: NA; J: TRBJ1-5; DNA: TGTGCCAGCAGCTTGGGGCCCCGACAGCCCCAGCATTTT; CDR3: CASSLGPRQPQHF
V: TRBV29-1; size: NA; D: NA; J: TRBJ2-7; DNA: TGCAGCGTTGAAGTTACCTACGAGCAGTACTTC; CDR3: CSVEVTYEQYF
V: TRBV6-2/TRBV6-3; size: NA; D: TRBD1; J: TRBJ1-3; DNA: TGTGCCAGCAGCTCAATGGACAGGGGGCGAAACACCATATATTTT; CDR3: CASSSMDRGRNTIYF
V: TRBV6-1; size: once; D: NA; J: TRBJ1-6; DNA: TGTGCCAGCAGTGAAGACAGGTTGGTCAATTCACCCCTCCACTTT; CDR3: CASSEDRLVNSPLHF
V: TRBV9; size: NA; D: NA; J: TRBJ1-3; DNA: TGTGCCAGCAGCGTAGCAAGCCGAAACTCTGGAAACACCATATATTTT; CDR3: CASSVASRNSGNTIYF
V: TRBV28; size: NA; D: NA; J: TRBJ1-5; DNA: TGTGCCAGCAGTTTACTGGGGGCCAGTCAGCCCCAGCATTTT; CDR3: CASSLLGASQPQHF